This T cell receptor beta chain was sequenced during a study of TIL therapy for anti-PD-1-resistant metastatic lung cancer. Turning to the study itself: Most patients had lung adenocarcinoma.

Specified time point: pre-treatment sample, taken before nivolumab and TIL therapy. This CDR3 has 16 amino acids. From germline, CDR1 is SGDLS and CDR2 YYNGEE. Trimming took off 0 bases at V and 0 bases at J, with 9 bases between the two ends. The libraries were made with immunoSEQ v3. TCRdb keeps only in-frame clones here, not all; method: immunoSEQ multiplex PCR. The sample lists 55,000 to 70,000 clones, around 87% occurring once. Sequenced here: blood, sampled at baseline. This receptor was obtained from a person between 25 and 80 years old with non-small cell lung cancer. The rearrangement joins TRBV9 to TRBJ1-4, with D unclear. The CDR3 sequence is CASSVAVSATNEKLFF. CDR3 coding DNA: TGTGCCAGCAGCGTAGCGGTCTCCGCAACTAATGAAAAACTGTTTTTT.